The rows below give T cell receptor beta chains drawn from one sample of a study of vaccination effects on CD4 cells after COVID-19. Libraries were prepared by immunoSEQ multiplex PCR; TCRdb keeps only in-frame clonotypes and omits some of them. The sample has approximately 21,000 clones; 65% to 80% are singletons. Their antigen targets remain unknown. The source was CD4+ T cells from PBMCs cultured with HCoV-NL63 spike peptides, collected before COVID-19 vaccination. The receptors come from a human donor who received a COVID-19 vaccine. The CDR3 runs from the conserved cysteine through the conserved F or W. D genes are given only for firm matches. Some rows have no size entry. The others give once, few or many, or a class for an expanded clone.

j_call,clone_size,v_call,d_call,cdr3_aa,cdr3_nt
TRBJ2-7,.,TRBV24-1,TRBD1,CATTHSPGQGVDEQYF,TGTGCCACCACCCACTCTCCGGGACAGGGGGTTGACGAGCAGTACTTC
TRBJ1-2,.,TRBV19,.,CASSISGGWDYTF,TGTGCCAGTAGTATAAGTGGGGGTTGGGACTACACCTTC
TRBJ1-5,.,TRBV7-8,.,CASSLAVEQPQHF,TGTGCCAGCAGCTTAGCGGTGGAGCAGCCCCAGCATTTT
TRBJ2-3,.,TRBV5-4,.,CASSLELRTDTQYF,TGTGCCAGCAGCTTGGAGTTACGCACAGATACGCAGTATTTT
TRBJ1-6,.,TRBV5-8,.,CASSFTYNSPLHF,TGTGCCAGCAGCTTTACCTATAATTCACCCCTCCACTTT
TRBJ1-6,.,TRBV10-3,.,CAISPRADNSPLHF,TGTGCCATCAGTCCCAGGGCCGATAATTCACCCCTCCACTTT
TRBJ1-2,.,TRBV11-2,.,CASSLDYADYGYTF,TGTGCCAGCAGCTTAGACTACGCGGACTATGGCTACACCTTC
TRBJ1-1,.,TRBV6-2/TRBV6-3,.,CASSLRQIAAEAFF,TGTGCCAGCAGTCTACGACAGATAGCCGCTGAAGCTTTCTTT
TRBJ2-1,.,TRBV14,.,CASSFEFSSYNEQFF,TGTGCCAGCAGCTTCGAGTTTAGCTCCTACAATGAGCAGTTCTTC
TRBJ2-1,few,TRBV14,TRBD1,CASSQAGAGGDEQFF,TGTGCCAGCAGCCAAGCTGGCGCAGGGGGCGATGAGCAGTTCTTC
TRBJ2-4,.,TRBV3-1/TRBV3-2,.,CASSQARTGAKNIQYF,TGTGCCAGCAGCCAAGCCCGGACGGGGGCCAAAAACATTCAGTACTTC
TRBJ2-2,few,TRBV24-1,.,CATSDLSPGELFF,TGTGCCACCAGTGATTTGTCCCCCGGGGAGCTGTTTTTT
TRBJ1-6,.,TRBV5-6,TRBD1,CASSLDGTANSPLHF,TGTGCCAGCAGCTTGGACGGGACAGCTAATTCACCCCTCCACTTT
TRBJ1-2,.,TRBV30,.,CAWTQGPYYGYTF,TGTGCCTGGACGCAGGGACCCTACTATGGCTACACCTTC
TRBJ2-7,once,TRBV21-1,.,CATGGLVHYEQYF,TGTGCCACCGGAGGACTAGTTCACTACGAGCAGTACTTC
TRBJ1-2,few,TRBV18,.,CASSPQFNEANYGYTF,TGTGCCAGCTCACCACAGTTTAATGAAGCTAACTATGGCTACACCTTC
TRBJ1-2,.,TRBV5-1,TRBD1,CASTNPGQPGYGYTF,TGCGCCAGCACAAACCCGGGACAGCCTGGCTATGGCTACACCTTC
TRBJ2-7,.,TRBV5-6,.,CASSFFGSSYEQYF,TGTGCCAGCAGCTTCTTCGGCAGCTCCTACGAGCAGTACTTC
TRBJ1-2,.,TRBV11-2,TRBD1,CASSLGSPDRVNYGYTF,TGTGCCAGCAGCTTAGGTTCCCCTGACAGGGTAAACTATGGCTACACCTTC
TRBJ1-4,.,TRBV10-1,.,CASSDGGKLFF,TGCGCCAGCAGTGATGGCGGAAAACTGTTTTTT
TRBJ1-2,.,TRBV25-1,TRBD1,CASSERRERGHYGYTF,TGTGCCAGCAGTGAACGGCGGGAGAGGGGGCACTATGGCTACACCTTC
TRBJ1-2,.,TRBV7-9,.,CASSSKSRFGYTF,TGTGCCAGCAGCTCGAAAAGTAGGTTCGGCTACACCTTC
TRBJ2-7,once,TRBV3-1/TRBV3-2,.,CASSQEGSSYEQYF,TGTGCCAGCAGCCAAGAAGGGAGCTCCTACGAGCAGTACTTC
TRBJ2-7,.,TRBV6-4,.,CASSDIPAPTYEQYF,TGTGCCAGCAGTGACATCCCCGCTCCCACCTACGAGCAGTACTTC
TRBJ1-2,.,TRBV5-6,.,CASSALTGNYGYTF,TGTGCCAGCAGCGCCTTAACAGGGAACTATGGCTACACCTTC